This TCR beta chain comes out of a study of OX40 agonist ivuxolimab in advanced cancers. Context from the whole study: Ivuxolimab was a fully human IgG2 agonistic monoclonal antibody targeting the costimulatory receptor OX40 (CD134). Intravenous ivuxolimab was administered to patients every 2 weeks at six dose levels: 0.01, 0.1, 0.3, 1.5, 3 and 10 mg/kg. The purpose of peripheral TCRbeta sequencing was to test whether ivuxolimab changed TCR sequence diversity and led to clonal T-cell expansion. In the dose-escalation cohort, around four fifths of patients were male, and the mean age was approximately 60 years with a range of about 20 to 90. Of the roughly 50 dose-escalation patients, hepatocellular carcinoma was present in approximately 20, melanoma in roughly 15, renal cell carcinoma in 9 and head and neck cancer in 9. The paper covers the monotherapy dose-escalation part of the phase I ivuxolimab trial, which included N ≈ 50 patients. Prior anti-PD-1, anti-PD-L1 or anti-CTLA-4 therapy was permitted, and roughly two fifths of dose-escalation patients had received checkpoint inhibitors. Three dose-escalation patients achieved partial responses, one with hepatocellular carcinoma and two with cutaneous melanoma.

To sequence the TCRbeta CDR3 region, genomic DNA was isolated from the sorted cells. The immunoSEQ Assay was used to sequence the TCRbeta CDR3 regions. TCRdb took this table from immuneACCESS and kept in-frame rearrangements with V and J called. Such tables lack part of the clones; where checked against another copy, unresolved V genes explain under half of the gap, and the rest is unexplained. This sample gives under 90,000 clones in total; around 85% of them show up just once. Less than 2.5% of the sample goes to the ten largest clones. CDR1 and CDR2 are drawn from the germline V gene: SGDLS, YYNGEE. The CDR3 spans 17 residues, from the cysteine through the phenylalanine. CDR3 DNA is the only sequence kept; it has 51 bases, read in frame from the first base. V gives up 3 bases and J gives up 4 bases, and the segment between their germline ends measures 19 bases. The trial excluded patients who had a history of autoimmune disease or were on systemic immunosuppression. Peripheral blood for TCR sequencing was collected from all dose cohorts at baseline, on cycle 4 day 1, and on cycle 7 day 1. The samples were drawn from a first-in-human, open-label, multicenter phase I dose-escalation trial of ivuxolimab. Adults with locally advanced or metastatic melanoma, renal cell, hepatocellular, or head and neck squamous cell carcinoma were enrolled in the trial. CD4+ and CD8+ T cells were sorted separately from peripheral blood before TCR sequencing.

This clone has just one count. Its cognate antigen has yet to be identified. Per-base quality was not reported, and no clone a single base away is much larger than it. What the research found in general, with its limitations: Clonal expansion of both CD4+ and CD8+ blood T cells was observed from baseline to week 6 at doses 0.1 to 3.0 mg/kg. Low levels of normalized T-cell clonal expansion were also seen in some patients who did not respond. After ivuxolimab, more expanded clones were found on average in CD8+ T cells than in CD4+ T cells. In partial responders in the 0.1-3.0 mg/kg groups, normalized peripheral clonal expansion was found to be among the lowest, especially among CD8+ T cells. The antigen specificity of the clonally expanded peripheral T cells was not determined.

This sequence was found in an adult with an advanced solid tumor such as melanoma, head and neck, liver or kidney cancer. The V gene is TRBV9 and the J gene is TRBJ2-2, with the D assignment possibly TRBD1 or TRBD2, given 6 matching bases for each. The input for sequencing was CD4+ or CD8+ T cells sorted from blood, taken in a trial of the OX40 agonist ivuxolimab. The CDR3 reads CASSGPKRTAGTGELFF. The nucleotide sequence reads as follows: TGTGCCAGCAGCGGACCCAAAAGGACAGCGGGCACCGGGGAGCTGTTTTTT.